This T cell receptor beta chain was captured in a study of T cell responses to AZD1222 COVID-19 vaccine. The CDR3 sequence is 15 residues long. Germline V gene lookup returns CDR1 SGHTS and CDR2 YDEGEE. The V end lost 0 bases, the J end lost 2 bases, and 11 bases lay between the germline ends. Only in-frame clones appear in the TCRdb table, and some are missing; sequencing was by immunoSEQ multiplex PCR. The sample has about 140,000 clones, 92% seen once. The specimen was peripheral blood, collected 28 days after the second AZD1222 dose. The sequence derives from an adult who received the AZD1222 COVID-19 vaccine. The chain has TRBV5-8 and TRBJ1-2; D ambiguous. The CDR3 loop is CASSLGVRRNYGYTF. The CDR3 nucleotides read TGTGCCAGCAGCTTGGGGGTGAGGAGGAACTATGGCTACACCTTC.